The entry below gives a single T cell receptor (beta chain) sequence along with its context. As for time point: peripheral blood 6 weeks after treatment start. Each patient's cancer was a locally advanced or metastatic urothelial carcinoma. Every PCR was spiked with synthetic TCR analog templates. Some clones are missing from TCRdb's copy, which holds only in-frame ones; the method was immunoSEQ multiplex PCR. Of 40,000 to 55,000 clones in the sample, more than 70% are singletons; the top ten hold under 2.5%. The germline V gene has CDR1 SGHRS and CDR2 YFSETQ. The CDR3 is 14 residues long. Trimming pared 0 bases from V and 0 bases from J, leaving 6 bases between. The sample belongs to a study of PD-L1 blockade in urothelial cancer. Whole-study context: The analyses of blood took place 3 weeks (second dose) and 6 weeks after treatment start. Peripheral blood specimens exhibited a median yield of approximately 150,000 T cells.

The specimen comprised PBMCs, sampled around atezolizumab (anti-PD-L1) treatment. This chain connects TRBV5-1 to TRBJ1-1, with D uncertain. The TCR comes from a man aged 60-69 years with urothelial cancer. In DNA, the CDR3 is TGCGCCAGCAGCTTGGGGACTTTGAACACTGAAGCTTTCTTT. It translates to CASSLGTLNTEAFF.